These T cell receptor beta chains were read from a single sample in a study of CD8 T cells in ankylosing spondylitis. TCRdb re-called the 5' RACE reads through MiXCR, storing one row per CDR3 protein. The sample includes 220,000 or so distinct CDR3 sequences, 10% to 13% of them seen just once. The specimen was blood, either unsorted or a sorted T cell fraction (not recorded which). The receptor set was obtained from a male donor with ankylosing spondylitis or in good health (not recorded which). CDR3s include the opening cysteine and the closing phenylalanine or tryptophan. The D gene is left open where the match is weak. Some rows have no size entry. The others give once, few or many, or a class for an expanded clone.

-	TRBV28	-	TRBJ2-1	CARTAQTSNEQFF	TGTGCCCGCACAGCCCAAACCTCCAATGAGCAGTTCTTC
many	TRBV7-2	TRBD1	TRBJ1-5	CASSVQGYNQPQHF	TGTGCCAGCAGCGTACAGGGGTACAATCAGCCCCAGCATTTT
-	TRBV28	TRBD1	TRBJ2-7	CASSLSRTGSYEQYF	TGTGCCAGCAGTTTATCGCGGACAGGGTCCTACGAGCAGTACTTC
many	TRBV5-6	-	TRBJ1-5	CASSYLNQPQHF	TGTGCCAGCAGCTATTTGAATCAGCCCCAGCATTTT
-	TRBV5-6	-	TRBJ2-3	CASSFRFPGLLTDTQYF	TGTGCCAGCAGCTTTAGATTCCCGGGACTCCTCACAGATACGCAGTATTTT
many	TRBV2	-	TRBJ1-1	CASSGTTWNTEAFF	TGTGCCAGCAGCGGAACGACTTGGAACACTGAAGCTTTCTTT
-	TRBV29-1	-	TRBJ2-1	CSVEDHAGGYNEQFF	TGCAGCGTTGAAGATCATGCAGGTGGCTACAATGAGCAGTTCTTC
many	TRBV13	-	TRBJ2-3	CASSGRDTSTDTQYF	TGTGCCAGCAGCGGGCGGGACACTAGCACAGATACGCAGTATTTT
many	TRBV5-6	-	TRBJ1-3	CASSLSAAGSGNTIYF	TGTGCCAGCAGCTTGAGCGCGGCCGGTTCTGGAAACACCATATATTTT
many	TRBV12-3/TRBV12-4	-	TRBJ2-2	CASSFNVIPGELFF	TGTGCCAGCAGTTTCAACGTTATACCCGGGGAGCTGTTTTTT
many	TRBV3-1	-	TRBJ1-1	CASSSIRDTEAFF	TGTGCCAGCAGCTCGATAAGAGACACTGAAGCTTTCTTT
many	TRBV7-2	TRBD2	TRBJ2-3	CASSILAGSADTQYF	TGTGCCAGCAGCATACTAGCGGGGAGCGCAGATACGCAGTATTTT
-	TRBV24-1	-	TRBJ2-1	CATSDAGDNEQFF	TGTGCCACCAGTGATGCAGGGGACAATGAGCAGTTCTTC
many	TRBV7-2	-	TRBJ2-1	CASSQRQDNEQFF	TGTGCCAGCAGCCAAAGACAGGACAATGAGCAGTTCTTC
few	TRBV7-2	TRBD1	TRBJ1-2	CASSYLPQGAGGYTF	TGTGCCAGCAGCTATTTACCCCAGGGGGCGGGAGGCTACACCTTC
few	TRBV5-1	TRBD2	TRBJ2-5	CASSERLAGGQETQYF	TGCGCCAGCAGCGAACGACTAGCGGGGGGACAAGAGACCCAGTACTTC
many	TRBV27	-	TRBJ2-3	CASSPRRGLIDTQYF	TGTGCCAGCAGCCCCAGGCGGGGGCTTATAGATACGCAGTATTTT
-	TRBV6-1	-	TRBJ2-3	CASGPGGGTDTQYF	TGTGCCAGCGGCCCCGGGGGCGGAACAGATACGCAGTATTTT
-	TRBV30	TRBD2	TRBJ2-3	CAWGFPPGLAGSTDTQYF	TGTGCCTGGGGTTTCCCACCCGGACTAGCGGGGAGCACAGATACGCAGTATTTT
few	TRBV15	-	TRBJ1-3	CATSRVGIGNTIYF	TGTGCCACCAGCAGAGTCGGGATTGGAAACACCATATATTTT
many	TRBV5-1	-	TRBJ1-2	CASSLSGTVYYGYTF	TGCGCCAGCAGCTTATCCGGGACGGTTTACTATGGCTACACCTTC
-	TRBV5-1	TRBD2	TRBJ2-5	CASSSLAGGQPPETQYF	TGCGCCAGCAGCTCACTAGCGGGGGGGCAACCCCCAGAGACCCAGTACTTC
many	TRBV12-3/TRBV12-4	-	TRBJ2-4	CASSFWGSKNIQYF	TGTGCCAGCAGTTTCTGGGGTTCCAAAAACATTCAGTACTTC
many	TRBV20-1	-	TRBJ1-1	CSARKESEAFF	TGCAGTGCTCGCAAGGAATCCGAAGCTTTCTTT
many	TRBV15	-	TRBJ2-7	CATSRKNRAPGAYEQYF	TGTGCCACCAGCAGAAAAAACAGGGCGCCAGGGGCCTACGAGCAGTACTTC
many	TRBV5-4	TRBD2	TRBJ2-1	CASSQAGGPHNEQFF	TGTGCCAGCAGCCAAGCGGGGGGGCCTCACAATGAGCAGTTCTTC
-	TRBV28	-	TRBJ2-7	CASSRTDYEQYF	TGTGCCAGCAGCCGGACTGACTACGAGCAGTACTTC
few	TRBV12-3/TRBV12-4	TRBD1	TRBJ2-5	CASIPTGVSSGAETQYF	TGTGCCAGCATCCCGACAGGGGTCTCAAGTGGAGCCGAGACCCAGTACTTC
many	TRBV5-1	-	TRBJ1-5	CASSQGPEDNQPQHF	TGCGCCAGCAGCCAAGGACCCGAGGACAATCAGCCCCAGCATTTT
few	TRBV6-5	TRBD1	TRBJ1-6	CASSYLIDRVDSPLHF	TGTGCCAGCAGTTACCTAATCGACAGGGTAGATTCACCCCTCCACTTT
many	TRBV20-1	TRBD2	TRBJ2-7	CSANEAAGGSYEQYF	TGCAGTGCTAATGAGGCGGCGGGGGGTTCCTACGAGCAGTACTTC
-	TRBV6-1	-	TRBJ2-1	CASSPRFLDGAYNEQFF	TGTGCCAGCAGTCCCCGGTTTTTAGATGGCGCCTACAATGAGCAGTTCTTC
few	TRBV5-1	-	TRBJ1-1	CASSREGMGNTEAFF	TGCGCCAGCAGCAGAGAGGGGATGGGGAACACTGAAGCTTTCTTT
-	TRBV9	-	TRBJ1-6	CASREGGPFDNSPLHF	TGTGCCAGCAGAGAGGGGGGGCCTTTCGATAATTCACCCCTCCACTTT
many	TRBV18	-	TRBJ2-2	CASSMTGANTGELFF	TGTGCCAGCTCAATGACCGGGGCGAACACCGGGGAGCTGTTTTTT
few	TRBV12-3/TRBV12-4	TRBD1	TRBJ1-2	CASSPYALTDRASNIYGYTF	TGTGCCAGCAGCCCTTACGCACTCACGGACAGGGCCTCGAATATCTATGGCTACACCTTC
many	TRBV7-8	-	TRBJ2-1	CASSLVAPEQFF	TGTGCCAGCAGCTTAGTAGCCCCTGAGCAGTTCTTC
few	TRBV9	TRBD1	TRBJ1-1	CASSVEGDRTEAFF	TGTGCCAGCAGCGTAGAGGGGGACAGGACTGAAGCTTTCTTT
many	TRBV5-1	-	TRBJ2-5	CASSRVQGQETQYF	TGCGCCAGCAGCCGGGTCCAGGGGCAAGAGACCCAGTACTTC
-	TRBV5-1	-	TRBJ1-2	CASSIATADYGYTF	TGCGCCAGCAGTATCGCGACAGCCGACTATGGCTACACCTTC
few	TRBV2	TRBD2	TRBJ2-2	CASRETSGGAVGGELFF	TGTGCCAGCAGGGAGACTAGCGGGGGGGCCGTTGGCGGGGAGCTGTTTTTT